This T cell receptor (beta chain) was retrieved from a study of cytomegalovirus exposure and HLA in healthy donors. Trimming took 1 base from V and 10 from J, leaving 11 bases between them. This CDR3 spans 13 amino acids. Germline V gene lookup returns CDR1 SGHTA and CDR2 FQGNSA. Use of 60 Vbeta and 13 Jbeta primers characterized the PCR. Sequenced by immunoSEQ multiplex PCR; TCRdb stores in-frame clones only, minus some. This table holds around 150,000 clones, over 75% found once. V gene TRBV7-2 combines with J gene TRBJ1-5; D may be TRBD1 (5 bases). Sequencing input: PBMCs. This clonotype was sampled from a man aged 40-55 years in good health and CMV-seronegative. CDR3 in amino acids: CASSLVQGPPQHF. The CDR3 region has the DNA TGTGCCAGCAGCTTAGTTCAGGGTCCCCCCCAGCATTTT. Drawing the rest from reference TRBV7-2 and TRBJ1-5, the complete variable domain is GAGVSQSPSNKVTEKGKDVELRCDPISGHTALYWYRQSLGQGLEFLIYFQGNSAPDKSGLPSDRFSAERTGGSVSTLTIQRTQQEDSAVYLCASSLVQGPPQHFGDGTRLSIL.